This TCR beta chain appears in the sequencing data of a study of shared clonotypes between healthy human individuals. Study at large: Per donor, three plates held CD4 naive cells, three held CD4 memory, two held CD8 naive and one held CD8 memory.

Broader study findings: Sampling covered nothing but blood. Tissue TCR repertoires likely differ from those found in blood.

At the deep level, the assay was run. Profiled with immunoSEQ multiplex PCR; TCRdb holds only in-frame clones, not every one. The sample lists under 750,000 clones, around 77% occurring once. Remarks on this clone: Its target is unknown.

This CDR3 spans 14 amino acids. From germline, CDR1 is SNHLY and CDR2 FYNNEI. V lost 5 bases and J lost 2, with 10 bases in between. The chain couples TRBV2 to TRBJ1-5; a weak D match, TRBD1 (5 bases). The specimen sequenced was memory CD4+ T cells sorted from blood. Regarding subset: CD45RA-negative fraction. This receptor was obtained from a woman aged 25-40 years in good health. The CDR3 spells CASSQGVRNQPQHF. The CDR3 DNA reads TGTGCCAGCAGTCAGGGTGTGCGCAATCAGCCCCAGCATTTT. Filled out from reference TRBV2 and TRBJ1-5, the complete variable domain reads EPEVTQTPSHQVTQMGQEVILRCVPISNHLYFYWYRQILGQKVEFLVSFYNNEISEKSEIFDDQFSVERPDGSNFTLKIRSTKLEDSAMYFCASSQGVRNQPQHFGDGTRLSIL.